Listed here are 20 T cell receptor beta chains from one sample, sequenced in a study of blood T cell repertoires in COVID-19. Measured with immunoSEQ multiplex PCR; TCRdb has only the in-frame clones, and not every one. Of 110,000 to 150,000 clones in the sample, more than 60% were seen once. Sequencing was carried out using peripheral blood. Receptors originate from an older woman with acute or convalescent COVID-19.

The chain's CDR3 is CASIPSLANTEAFF. The CDR3 DNA reads as TGTGCCAGCATCCCCTCTCTGGCGAACACTGAAGCTTTCTTT. V usage is TRBV6-6 and J usage is TRBJ1-1; D remains ambiguous. The germline V gene encodes CDR1 MNHNY and CDR2 SVGAGI (reference sequence). This CDR3 has 14 residues. Trimming removed 7 bases at V and 1 base at J, with 13 bases between.

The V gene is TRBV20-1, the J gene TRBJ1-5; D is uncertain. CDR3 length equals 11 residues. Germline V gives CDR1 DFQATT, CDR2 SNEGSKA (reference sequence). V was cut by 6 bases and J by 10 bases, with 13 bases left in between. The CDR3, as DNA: TGCAGTGCGAGCAGTGACTCTCCCCAGCATTTT. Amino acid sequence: CSASSDSPQHF.

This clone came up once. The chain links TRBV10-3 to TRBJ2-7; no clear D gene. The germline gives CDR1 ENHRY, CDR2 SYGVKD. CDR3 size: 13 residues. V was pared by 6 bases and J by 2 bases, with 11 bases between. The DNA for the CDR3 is TGTGCCATCAGCCCAGGTTTCCCCTACGAGCAGTACTTC. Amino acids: CAISPGFPYEQYF.

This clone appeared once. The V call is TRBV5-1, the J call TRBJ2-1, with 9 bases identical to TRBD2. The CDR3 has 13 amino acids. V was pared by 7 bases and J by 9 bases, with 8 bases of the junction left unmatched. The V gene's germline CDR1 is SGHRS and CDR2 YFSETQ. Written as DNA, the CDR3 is TGCGCCAGCGGGCGGGGACTAGCACTTGAGCAGTTCTTC. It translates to CASGRGLALEQFF.

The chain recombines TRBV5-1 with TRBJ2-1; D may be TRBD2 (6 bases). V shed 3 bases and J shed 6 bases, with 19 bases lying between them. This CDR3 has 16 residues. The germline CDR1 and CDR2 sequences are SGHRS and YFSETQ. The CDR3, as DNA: TGCGCCAGCAGCTGGGGGAGGATGGGGGTGAGCAATGAGCAGTTCTTC. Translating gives CASSWGRMGVSNEQFF. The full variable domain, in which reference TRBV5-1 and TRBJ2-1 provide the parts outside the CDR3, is KAGVTQTPRYLIKTRGQQVTLSCSPISGHRSVSWYQQTPGQGLQFLFEYFSETQRNKGNFPGRFSGRQFSNSRSEMNVSTLELGDSALYLCASSWGRMGVSNEQFFGPGTRLTVL.

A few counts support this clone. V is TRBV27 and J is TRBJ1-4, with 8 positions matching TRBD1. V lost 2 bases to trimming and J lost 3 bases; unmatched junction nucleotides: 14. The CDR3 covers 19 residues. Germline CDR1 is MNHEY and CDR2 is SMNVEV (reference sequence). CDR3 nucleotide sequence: TGTGCCAGCAGTTTAAATCGATTCCCCGGACAGGGTGCTAATGAAAAACTGTTTTTT. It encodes CASSLNRFPGQGANEKLFF.

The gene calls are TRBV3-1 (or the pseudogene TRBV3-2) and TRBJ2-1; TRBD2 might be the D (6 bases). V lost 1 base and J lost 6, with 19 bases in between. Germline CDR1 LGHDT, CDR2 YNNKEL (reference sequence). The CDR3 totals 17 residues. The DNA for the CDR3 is TGTGCCAGCAGCCAAGGGCCTCGCCTAGCGAGGGGCAATGAGCAGTTCTTC. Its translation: CASSQGPRLARGNEQFF.

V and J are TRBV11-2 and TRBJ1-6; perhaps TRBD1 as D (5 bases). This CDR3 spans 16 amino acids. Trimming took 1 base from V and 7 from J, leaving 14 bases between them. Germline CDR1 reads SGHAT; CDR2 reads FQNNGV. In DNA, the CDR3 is TGTGCCAGCAGCTTAGGGCAAGGGGAGGAAAATTCACCCCTCCACTTT. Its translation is CASSLGQGEENSPLHF.

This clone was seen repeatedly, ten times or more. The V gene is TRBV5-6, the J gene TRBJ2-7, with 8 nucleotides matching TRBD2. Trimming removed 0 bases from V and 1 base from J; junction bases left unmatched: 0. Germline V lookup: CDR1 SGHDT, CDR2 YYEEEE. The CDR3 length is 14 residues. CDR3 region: CASSLAGGSYEQYF. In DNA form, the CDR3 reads TGTGCCAGCAGCTTGGCGGGAGGGTCCTACGAGCAGTACTTC.

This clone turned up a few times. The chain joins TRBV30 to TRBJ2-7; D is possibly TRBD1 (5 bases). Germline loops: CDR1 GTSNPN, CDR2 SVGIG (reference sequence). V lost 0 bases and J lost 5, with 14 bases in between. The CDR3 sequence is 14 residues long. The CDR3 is CAWSVQAVRDEQYF. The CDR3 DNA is TGTGCCTGGAGTGTACAGGCAGTTCGCGACGAGCAGTACTTC. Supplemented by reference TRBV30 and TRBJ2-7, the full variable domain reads SQTIHQWPATLVQPVGSPLSLECTVEGTSNPNLYWYRQAAGRGLQLLFYSVGIGQISSEVPQNLSASRPQDRQFILSSKKLLLSDSGFYLCAWSVQAVRDEQYFGPGTRLTVT.

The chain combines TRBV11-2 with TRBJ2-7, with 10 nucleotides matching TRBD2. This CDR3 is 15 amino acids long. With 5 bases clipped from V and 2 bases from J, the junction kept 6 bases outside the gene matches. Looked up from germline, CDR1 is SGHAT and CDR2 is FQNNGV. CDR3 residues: CASSRRTSGPYEQYF. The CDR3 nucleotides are TGTGCCAGCAGCCGGAGGACTAGCGGCCCCTACGAGCAGTACTTC.

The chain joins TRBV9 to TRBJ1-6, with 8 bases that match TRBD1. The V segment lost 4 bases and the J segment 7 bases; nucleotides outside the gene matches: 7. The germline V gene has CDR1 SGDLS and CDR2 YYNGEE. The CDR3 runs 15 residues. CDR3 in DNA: TGTGCCAGCAGCAAAGGGGACAGGCCCAATTCACCCCTCCACTTT. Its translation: CASSKGDRPNSPLHF. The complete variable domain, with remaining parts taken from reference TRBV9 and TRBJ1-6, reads DSGVTQTPKHLITATGQRVTLRCSPRSGDLSVYWYQQSLDQGLQFLIQYYNGEERAKGNILERFSAQQFPDLHSELNLSSLELGDSALYFCASSKGDRPNSPLHFGNGTRLTVT.

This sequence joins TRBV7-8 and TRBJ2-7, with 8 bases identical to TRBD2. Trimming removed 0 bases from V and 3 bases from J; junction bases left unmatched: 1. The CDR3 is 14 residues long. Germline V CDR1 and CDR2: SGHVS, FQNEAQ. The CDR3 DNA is TGTGCCAGCAGCTTAGCGCGGGGGGACTACGAGCAGTACTTC. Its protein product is CASSLARGDYEQYF.

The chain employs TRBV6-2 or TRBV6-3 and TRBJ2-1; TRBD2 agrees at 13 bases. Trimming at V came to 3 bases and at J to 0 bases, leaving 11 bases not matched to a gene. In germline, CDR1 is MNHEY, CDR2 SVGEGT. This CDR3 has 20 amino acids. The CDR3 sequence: CASSYSAGTSGDSSYNEQFF. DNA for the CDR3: TGTGCCAGCAGTTATTCAGCCGGGACTAGCGGGGACAGCTCCTACAATGAGCAGTTCTTC.

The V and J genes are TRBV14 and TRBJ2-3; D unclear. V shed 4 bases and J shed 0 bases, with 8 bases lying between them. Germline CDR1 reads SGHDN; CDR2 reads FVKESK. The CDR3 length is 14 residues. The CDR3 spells CASSRAISTDTQYF. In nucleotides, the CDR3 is TGTGCCAGCAGCCGAGCGATTAGCACAGATACGCAGTATTTT.

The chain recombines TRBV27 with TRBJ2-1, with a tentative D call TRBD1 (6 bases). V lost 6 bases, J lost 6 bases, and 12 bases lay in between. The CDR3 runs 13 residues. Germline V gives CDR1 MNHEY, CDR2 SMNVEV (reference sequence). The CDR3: CASRQGSGNEQFF. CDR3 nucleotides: TGTGCCAGCAGGCAGGGGAGCGGCAATGAGCAGTTCTTC.

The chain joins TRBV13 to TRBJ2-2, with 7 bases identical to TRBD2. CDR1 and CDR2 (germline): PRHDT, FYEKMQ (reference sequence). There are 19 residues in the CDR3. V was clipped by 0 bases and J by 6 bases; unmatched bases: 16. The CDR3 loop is CASSLGPPTSANRAGELFF. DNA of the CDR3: TGTGCCAGCAGCTTAGGTCCCCCTACTAGCGCCAATCGTGCCGGGGAGCTGTTTTTT.

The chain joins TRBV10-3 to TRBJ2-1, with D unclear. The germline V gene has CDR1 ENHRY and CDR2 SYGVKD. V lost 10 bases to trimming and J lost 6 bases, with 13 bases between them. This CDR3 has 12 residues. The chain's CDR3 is CATSSSGNEQFF. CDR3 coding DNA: TGTGCCACCTCGTCATCGGGCAATGAGCAGTTCTTC.

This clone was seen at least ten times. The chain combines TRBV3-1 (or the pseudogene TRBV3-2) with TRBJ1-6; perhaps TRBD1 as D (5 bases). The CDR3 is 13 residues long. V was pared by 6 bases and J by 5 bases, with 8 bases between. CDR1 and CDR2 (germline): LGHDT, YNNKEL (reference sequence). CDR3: CASRGVDNSPLHF. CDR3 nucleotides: TGTGCCAGCAGAGGGGTGGATAATTCACCCCTCCACTTT.

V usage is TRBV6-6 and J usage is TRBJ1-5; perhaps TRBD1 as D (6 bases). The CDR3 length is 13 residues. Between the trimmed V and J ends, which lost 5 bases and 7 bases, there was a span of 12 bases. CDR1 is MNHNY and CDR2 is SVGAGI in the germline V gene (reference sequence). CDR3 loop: CASSQGFGQPQHF. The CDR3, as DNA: TGTGCCAGCAGTCAGGGGTTCGGCCAGCCCCAGCATTTT.